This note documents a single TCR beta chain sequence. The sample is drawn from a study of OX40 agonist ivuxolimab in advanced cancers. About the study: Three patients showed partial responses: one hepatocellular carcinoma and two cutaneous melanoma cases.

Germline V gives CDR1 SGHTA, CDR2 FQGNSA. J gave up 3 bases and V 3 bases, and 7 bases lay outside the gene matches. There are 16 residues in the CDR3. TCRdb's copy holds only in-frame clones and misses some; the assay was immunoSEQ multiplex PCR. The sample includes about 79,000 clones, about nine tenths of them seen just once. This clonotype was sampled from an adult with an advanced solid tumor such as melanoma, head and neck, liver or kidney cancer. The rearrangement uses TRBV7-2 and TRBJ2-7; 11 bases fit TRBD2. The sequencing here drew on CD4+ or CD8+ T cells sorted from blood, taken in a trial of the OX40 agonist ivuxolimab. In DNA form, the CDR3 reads TGTGCCAGCAGCTTCCACGGACTAGCGGGTTACTACGAGCAGTACTTC. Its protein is CASSFHGLAGYYEQYF.